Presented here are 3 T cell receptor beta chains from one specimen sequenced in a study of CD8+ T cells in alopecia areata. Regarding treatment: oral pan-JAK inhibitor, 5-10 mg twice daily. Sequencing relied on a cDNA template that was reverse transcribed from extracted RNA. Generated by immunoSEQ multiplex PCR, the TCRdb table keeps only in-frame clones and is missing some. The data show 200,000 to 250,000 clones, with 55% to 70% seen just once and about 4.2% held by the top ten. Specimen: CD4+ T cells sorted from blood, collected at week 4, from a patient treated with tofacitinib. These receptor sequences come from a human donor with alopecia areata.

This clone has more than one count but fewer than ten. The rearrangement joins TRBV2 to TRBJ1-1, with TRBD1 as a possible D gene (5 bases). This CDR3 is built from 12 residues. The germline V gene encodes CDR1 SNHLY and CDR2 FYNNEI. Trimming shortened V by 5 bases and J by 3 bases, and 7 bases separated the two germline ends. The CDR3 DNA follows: TGTGCCAGCAGTCCACAGGACACTGAAGCTTTCTTT. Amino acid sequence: CASSPQDTEAFF. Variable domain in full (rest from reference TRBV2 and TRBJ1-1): EPEVTQTPSHQVTQMGQEVILRCVPISNHLYFYWYRQILGQKVEFLVSFYNNEISEKSEIFDDQFSVERPDGSNFTLKIRSTKLEDSAMYFCASSPQDTEAFFGQGTRLTVV.

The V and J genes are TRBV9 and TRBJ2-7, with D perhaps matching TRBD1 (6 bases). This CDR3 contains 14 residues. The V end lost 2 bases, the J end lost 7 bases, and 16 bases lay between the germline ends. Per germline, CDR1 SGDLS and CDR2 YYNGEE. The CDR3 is CASSVSQGYGEQYF. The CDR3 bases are TGTGCCAGCAGCGTTTCGCAGGGGTATGGGGAGCAGTACTTC.

The CDR3 here is CASSLGWGLAGANVLTF. The CDR3 DNA sequence: TGTGCCAGCAGCTTAGGGTGGGGGCTGGCTGGGGCCAACGTCCTGACTTTC. The V and J genes are TRBV7-2 and TRBJ2-6; perhaps TRBD1 as D (6 bases). V was pared by 1 base and J by 2 bases, with 12 bases between. Germline V gives CDR1 SGHTA, CDR2 FQGNSA. This CDR3 spans 17 amino acids.